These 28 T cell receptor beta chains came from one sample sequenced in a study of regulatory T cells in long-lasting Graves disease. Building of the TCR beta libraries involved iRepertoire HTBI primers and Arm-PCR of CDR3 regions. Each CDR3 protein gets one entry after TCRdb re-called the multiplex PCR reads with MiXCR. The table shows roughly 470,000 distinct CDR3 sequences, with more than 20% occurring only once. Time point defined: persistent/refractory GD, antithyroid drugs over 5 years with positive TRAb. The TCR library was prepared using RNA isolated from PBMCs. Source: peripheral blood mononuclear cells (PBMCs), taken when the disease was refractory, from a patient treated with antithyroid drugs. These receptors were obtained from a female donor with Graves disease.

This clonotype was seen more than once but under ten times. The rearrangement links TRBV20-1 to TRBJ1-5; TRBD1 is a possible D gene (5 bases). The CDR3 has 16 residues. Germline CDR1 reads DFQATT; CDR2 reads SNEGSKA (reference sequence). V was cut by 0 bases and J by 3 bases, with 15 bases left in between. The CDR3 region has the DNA TGCAGTGCTAGAGATCGTGAGGGGAGCTACAATCAGCCCCAGCATTTT. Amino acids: CSARDREGSYNQPQHF.

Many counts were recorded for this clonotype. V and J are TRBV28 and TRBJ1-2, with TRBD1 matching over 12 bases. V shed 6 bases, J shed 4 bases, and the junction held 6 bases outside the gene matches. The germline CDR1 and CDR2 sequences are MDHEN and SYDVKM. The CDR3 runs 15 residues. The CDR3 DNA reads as TGTGCCAGCAGGACGGGACAGGGGGCGACCTATGGCTACACCTTC. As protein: CASRTGQGATYGYTF.

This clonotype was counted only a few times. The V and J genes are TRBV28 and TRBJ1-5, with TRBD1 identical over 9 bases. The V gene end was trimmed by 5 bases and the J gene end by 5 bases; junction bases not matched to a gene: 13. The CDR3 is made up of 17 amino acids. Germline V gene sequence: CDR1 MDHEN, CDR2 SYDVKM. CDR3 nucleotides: TGTGCCAGCAGTGGCGGGGGACAGGGAAGAATGGATCAGCCCCAGCATTTT. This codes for CASSGGGQGRMDQPQHF. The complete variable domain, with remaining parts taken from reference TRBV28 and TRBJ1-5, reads DVKVTQSSRYLVKRTGEKVFLECVQDMDHENMFWYRQDPGLGLRLIYFSYDVKMKEKGDIPEGYSVSREKKERFSLILESASTNQTSMYLCASSGGGQGRMDQPQHFGDGTRLSIL.

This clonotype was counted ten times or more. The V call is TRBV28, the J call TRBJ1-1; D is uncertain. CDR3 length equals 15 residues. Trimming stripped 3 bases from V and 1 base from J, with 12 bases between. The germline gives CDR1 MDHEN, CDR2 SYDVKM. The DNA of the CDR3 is TGTGCCAGCAGTTTCAGTTCGCAGGCGAACACTGAAGCTTTCTTT. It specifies CASSFSSQANTEAFF.

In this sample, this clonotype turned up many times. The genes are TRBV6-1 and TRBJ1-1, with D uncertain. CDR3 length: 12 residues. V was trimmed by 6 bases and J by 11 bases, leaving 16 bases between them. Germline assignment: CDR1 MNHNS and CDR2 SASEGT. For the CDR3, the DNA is TGTGCCAGCAGCACCCTCCGACTGGGGGCTTTCTTT. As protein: CASSTLRLGAFF.

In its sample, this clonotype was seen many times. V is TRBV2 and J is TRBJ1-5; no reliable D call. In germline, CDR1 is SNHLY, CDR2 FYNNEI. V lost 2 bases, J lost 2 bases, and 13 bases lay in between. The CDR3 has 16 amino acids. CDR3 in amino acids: CASSEPGAQGNQPQHF. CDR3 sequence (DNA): TGTGCCAGCAGTGAACCGGGCGCTCAGGGCAATCAGCCCCAGCATTTT. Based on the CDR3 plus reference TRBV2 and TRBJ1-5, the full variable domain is EPEVTQTPSHQVTQMGQEVILRCVPISNHLYFYWYRQILGQKVEFLVSFYNNEISEKSEIFDDQFSVERPDGSNFTLKIRSTKLEDSAMYFCASSEPGAQGNQPQHFGDGTRLSIL.

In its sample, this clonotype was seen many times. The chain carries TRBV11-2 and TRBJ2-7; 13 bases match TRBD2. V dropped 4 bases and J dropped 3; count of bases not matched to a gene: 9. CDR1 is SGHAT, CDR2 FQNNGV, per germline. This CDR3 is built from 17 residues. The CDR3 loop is CASSSGLAGTRRYEQYF. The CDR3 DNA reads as TGTGCCAGCAGCTCGGGACTAGCGGGGACCCGACGCTACGAGCAGTACTTC.

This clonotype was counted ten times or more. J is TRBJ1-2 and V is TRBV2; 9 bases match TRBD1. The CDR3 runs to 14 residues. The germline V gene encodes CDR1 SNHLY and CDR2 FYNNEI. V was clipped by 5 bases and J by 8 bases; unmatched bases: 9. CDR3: CASSPDRGVIGYTF. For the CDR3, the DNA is TGTGCCAGCAGTCCGGACAGGGGAGTAATAGGCTACACCTTC.

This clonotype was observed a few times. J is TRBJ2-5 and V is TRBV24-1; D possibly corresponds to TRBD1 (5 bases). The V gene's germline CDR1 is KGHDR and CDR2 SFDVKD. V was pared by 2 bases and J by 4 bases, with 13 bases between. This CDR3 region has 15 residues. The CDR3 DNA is TGTGCCACCAGTGATTCCAGGGCCCCTCGAGAGACCCAGTACTTC. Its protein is CATSDSRAPRETQYF.

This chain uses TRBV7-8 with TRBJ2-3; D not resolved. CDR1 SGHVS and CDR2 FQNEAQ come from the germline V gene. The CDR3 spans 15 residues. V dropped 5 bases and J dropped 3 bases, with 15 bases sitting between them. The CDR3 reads CASSNPHGRTDTQYF. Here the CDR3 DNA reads TGTGCCAGCAGCAACCCCCATGGTAGGACAGATACGCAGTATTTT.

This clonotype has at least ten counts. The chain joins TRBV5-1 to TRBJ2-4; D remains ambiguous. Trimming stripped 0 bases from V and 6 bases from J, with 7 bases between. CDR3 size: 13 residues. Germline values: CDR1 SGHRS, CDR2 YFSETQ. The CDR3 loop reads CASSLVGGNIQYF. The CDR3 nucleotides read TGCGCCAGCAGCTTGGTAGGTGGAAACATTCAGTACTTC.

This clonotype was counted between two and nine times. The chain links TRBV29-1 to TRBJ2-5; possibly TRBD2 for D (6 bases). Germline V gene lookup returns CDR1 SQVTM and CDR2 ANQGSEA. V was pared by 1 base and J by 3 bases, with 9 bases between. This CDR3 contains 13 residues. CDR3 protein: CSVEAGRKETQYF. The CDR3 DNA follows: TGCAGCGTTGAAGCAGGGAGGAAAGAGACCCAGTACTTC.

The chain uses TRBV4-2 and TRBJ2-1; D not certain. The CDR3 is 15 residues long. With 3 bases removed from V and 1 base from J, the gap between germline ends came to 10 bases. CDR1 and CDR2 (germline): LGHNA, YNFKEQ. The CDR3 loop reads CASSQSSTSYNEQFF. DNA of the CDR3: TGTGCCAGCAGCCAGAGTAGTACGTCCTACAATGAGCAGTTCTTC.

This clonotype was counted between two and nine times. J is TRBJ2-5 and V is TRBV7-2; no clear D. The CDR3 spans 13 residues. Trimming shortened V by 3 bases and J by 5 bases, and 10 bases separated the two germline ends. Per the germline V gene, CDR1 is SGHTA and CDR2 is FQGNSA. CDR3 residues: CASSFSYQETQYF. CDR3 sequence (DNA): TGTGCCAGCAGCTTCTCTTATCAGGAGACCCAGTACTTC.

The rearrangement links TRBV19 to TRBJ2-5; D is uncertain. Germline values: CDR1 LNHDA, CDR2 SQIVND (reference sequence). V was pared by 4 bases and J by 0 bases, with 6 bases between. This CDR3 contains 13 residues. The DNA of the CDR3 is TGTGCCAGTAGTACAGACTACCAAGAGACCCAGTACTTC. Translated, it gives CASSTDYQETQYF.

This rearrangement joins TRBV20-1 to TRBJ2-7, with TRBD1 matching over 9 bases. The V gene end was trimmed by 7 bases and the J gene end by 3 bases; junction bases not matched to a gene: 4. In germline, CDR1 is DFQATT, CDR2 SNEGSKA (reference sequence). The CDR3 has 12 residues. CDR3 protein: CSVPGQGYEQYF. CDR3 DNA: TGCAGTGTTCCGGGACAGGGCTACGAGCAGTACTTC.

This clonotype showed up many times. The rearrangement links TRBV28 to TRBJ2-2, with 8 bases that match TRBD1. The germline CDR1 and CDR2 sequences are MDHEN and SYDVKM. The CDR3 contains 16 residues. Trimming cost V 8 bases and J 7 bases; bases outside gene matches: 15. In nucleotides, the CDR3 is TGTGCCAGCGCCCAGGAGGGGACAGGACAGAACGGGGAGCTGTTTTTT. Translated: CASAQEGTGQNGELFF.

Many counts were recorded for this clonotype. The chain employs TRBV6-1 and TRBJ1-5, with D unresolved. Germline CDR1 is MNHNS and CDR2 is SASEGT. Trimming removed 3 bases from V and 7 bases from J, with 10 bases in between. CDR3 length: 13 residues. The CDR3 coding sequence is TGTGCCAGCAGTGACCGAACTTACCAGCCCCAGCATTTT. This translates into CASSDRTYQPQHF.

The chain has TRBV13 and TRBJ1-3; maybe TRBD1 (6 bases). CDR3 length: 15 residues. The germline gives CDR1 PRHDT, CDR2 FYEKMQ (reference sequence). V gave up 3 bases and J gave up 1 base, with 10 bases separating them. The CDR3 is CASSLGAGSGNTIYF. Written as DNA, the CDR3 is TGTGCCAGCAGCTTGGGGGCAGGGTCTGGAAACACCATATATTTT.

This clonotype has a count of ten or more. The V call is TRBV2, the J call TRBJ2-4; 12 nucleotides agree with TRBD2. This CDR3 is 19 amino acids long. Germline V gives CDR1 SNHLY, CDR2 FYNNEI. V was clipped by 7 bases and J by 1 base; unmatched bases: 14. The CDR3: CASNPRGLAGGPAKNIQYF. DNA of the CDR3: TGTGCCAGCAACCCCAGAGGGCTAGCGGGAGGGCCGGCCAAAAACATTCAGTACTTC.

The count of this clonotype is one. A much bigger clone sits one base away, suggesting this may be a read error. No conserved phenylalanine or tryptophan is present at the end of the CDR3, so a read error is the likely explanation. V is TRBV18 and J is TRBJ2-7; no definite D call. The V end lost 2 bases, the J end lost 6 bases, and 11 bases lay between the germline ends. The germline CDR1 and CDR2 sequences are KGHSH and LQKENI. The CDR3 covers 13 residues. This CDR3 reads CASSPSYPPEQYL. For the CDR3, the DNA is TGTGCCAGCTCACCATCGTACCCCCCCGAGCAGTACCTC.

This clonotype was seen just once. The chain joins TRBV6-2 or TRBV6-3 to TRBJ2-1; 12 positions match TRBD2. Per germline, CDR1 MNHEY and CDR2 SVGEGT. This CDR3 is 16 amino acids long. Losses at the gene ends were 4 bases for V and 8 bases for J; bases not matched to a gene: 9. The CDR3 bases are TGTGCCAGCAGTTCCCGACTAGCGGGAGACAGTGATGAGCAGTTCTTC. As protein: CASSSRLAGDSDEQFF.

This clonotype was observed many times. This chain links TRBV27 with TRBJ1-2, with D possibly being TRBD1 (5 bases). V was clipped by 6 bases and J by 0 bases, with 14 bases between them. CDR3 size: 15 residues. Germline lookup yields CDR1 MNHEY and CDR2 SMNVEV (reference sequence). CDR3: CASSRRDSSNYGYTF. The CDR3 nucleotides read TGTGCCAGCAGCAGAAGAGACAGTTCTAACTATGGCTACACCTTC.

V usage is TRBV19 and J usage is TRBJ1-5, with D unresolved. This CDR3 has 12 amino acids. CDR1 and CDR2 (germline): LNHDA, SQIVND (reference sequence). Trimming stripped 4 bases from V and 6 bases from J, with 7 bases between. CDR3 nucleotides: TGTGCCAGTAGTAAACCCAGTCAGCCCCAGCATTTT. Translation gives CASSKPSQPQHF.

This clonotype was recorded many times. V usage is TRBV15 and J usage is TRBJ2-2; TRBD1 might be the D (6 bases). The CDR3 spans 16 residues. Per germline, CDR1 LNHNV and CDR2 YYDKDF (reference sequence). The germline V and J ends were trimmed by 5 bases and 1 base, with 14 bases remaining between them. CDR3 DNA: TGTGCCACCAGCGATCCGACGGGACAGAACACCGGGGAGCTGTTTTTT. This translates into CATSDPTGQNTGELFF. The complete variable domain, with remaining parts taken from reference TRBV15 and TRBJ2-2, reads DAMVIQNPRYQVTQFGKPVTLSCSQTLNHNVMYWYQQKSSQAPKLLFHYYDKDFNNEADTPDNFQSRRPNTSFCFLDIRSPGLGDTAMYLCATSDPTGQNTGELFFGEGSRLTVL.

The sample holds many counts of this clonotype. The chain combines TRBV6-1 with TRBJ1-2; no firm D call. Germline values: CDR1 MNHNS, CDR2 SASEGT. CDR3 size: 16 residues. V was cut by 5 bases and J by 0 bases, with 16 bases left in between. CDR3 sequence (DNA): TGTGCCAGCAGTCCCTTGGGAACCCAAGCTAACTATGGCTACACCTTC. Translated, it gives CASSPLGTQANYGYTF.

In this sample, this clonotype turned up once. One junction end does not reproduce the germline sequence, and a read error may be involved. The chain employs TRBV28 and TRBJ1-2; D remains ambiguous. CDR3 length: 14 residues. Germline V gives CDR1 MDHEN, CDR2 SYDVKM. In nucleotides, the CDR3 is TGTGTCAGCAGCGCTGGACTAACCCGCTATGGCTACACCTTC. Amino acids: CVSSAGLTRYGYTF.

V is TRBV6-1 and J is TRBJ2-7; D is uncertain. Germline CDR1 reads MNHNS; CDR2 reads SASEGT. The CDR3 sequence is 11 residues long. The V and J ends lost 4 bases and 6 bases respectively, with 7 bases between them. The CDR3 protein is CASSGASEQYF. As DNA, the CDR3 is TGTGCCAGCAGTGGCGCTAGCGAGCAGTACTTC.